This entry features one T cell receptor beta chain sequence. Its matching antigen is unknown. The data were obtained in a study of blood T cells in healthy people across ages. Study-wide results and limits: Greater diversity and more naive CD4+ cells were seen in long-lived donors than in aged donors.

Each of the donors had 8 to 10 milliliters of peripheral blood drawn into EDTA-treated Vacutainer tubes. The CDR3 has 11 residues. Trimming removed 2 bases from V and 8 bases from J, with 6 bases in between. Germline-derived CDR1 and CDR2 are SGHAT and FQNNGV. A second PCR of roughly 7 to 11 cycles used a sample-barcoded 5' primer and a J-beta primer mix. Via MiXCR, TCRdb re-called the 5' RACE reads, giving one row per CDR3 protein. The sample shows over a million distinct CDR3 sequences, approximately 59% of them seen only once. The TCR originated in a man between 18 and 35 years old in good health. Sequenced sample: blood. The genes are TRBV11-2 and TRBJ1-2; D uncertain. CDR3 sequence: CASSLSKGYTF. CDR3 DNA: TGTGCCAGCAGCTTAAGTAAGGGCTACACCTTC.